This T cell receptor (beta chain) was identified in a study of regulatory dendritic cells for organ transplantation. Study results and limitations: Of resting T cell subsets, memory CD8+ had the most alloreactive clonotypes. Naive CD4+ and CD8+ repertoires were highly diverse; memory CD8+ was most oligoclonal. Mature dendritic cells appeared to drive more memory CD8+ clonal expansion than regulatory ones.

This clone turned up a few times. Its antigen remains unknown. Trimming left V 3 bases short and J 6 bases short, with 11 bases between. CDR1 and CDR2 from the germline V gene are KGHSH and LQKENI. The CDR3 contains 14 residues. Memory T cells were CD45RO+, naive were CD45RA+, sorted by FACS. Generated by immunoSEQ multiplex PCR, the TCRdb table keeps only in-frame clones and is missing some. The data hold under 35,000 clones, with 85% to 90% observed a single time. The clonotype originates from a human donor in good health. Sample: naive CD4+ T cells from blood. The subset: CD45RA+ naive T cells. This rearrangement joins TRBV18 to TRBJ1-4; D not certain. DNA for the CDR3: TGTGCCAGCTCACCCGAGGCTAACTATGAAAAACTGTTTTTT. Its protein is CASSPEANYEKLFF.